The clone carrying this T cell receptor beta chain was found once. Its antigen is not identified. This sample was included in a study of blood T cells in healthy people across ages. Overall study results and limits: PBMCs were not sorted, which prevented a conclusive comparison of naive versus antigen-experienced cells. Diversity was estimated from one million T cells, and these estimates were considered underestimates. Shifts in expanded clonotypes may have been confounded by donor CMV status, which was unknown. Strong correlation linked observed beta diversity and percent naive T cells.

The authors ran a second PCR of about 7 to 11 cycles using a sample-barcoded 5' primer and a J-beta primer mix. TCRdb processed the 5' RACE reads anew with MiXCR; each CDR3 protein has one entry. In the table there are some 1.1 million distinct CDR3 sequences, about two fifths of which are singletons. Germline CDR1 reads SGHRS; CDR2 reads YFSETQ. V lost 3 bases to trimming and J lost 4 bases, with 16 bases between them. The CDR3 length is 15 residues. The sample was blood. The receptor comes from a man aged 18 to 29 in good health. The chain has TRBV5-1 and TRBJ1-2; perhaps TRBD1 as D (6 bases). This chain's CDR3 is CASSSGGADTYGYTF. The DNA of the CDR3 is TGCGCCAGCAGCTCCGGGGGGGCAGACACCTATGGCTACACCTTC.